This T cell receptor beta chain is from a study of T-cell reconstitution after alpha-beta-depleted transplantation in children. Regarding the study as a whole: In some patients, recipient T cells and intrathymic progenitors surviving conditioning explained high day-60 diversity.

As it was prepared, the TCRbeta library received unique molecular identifiers. A single record per CDR3 protein comes from TCRdb applying MiXCR to the PCR reads. The sample carries 350,000 to 500,000 distinct CDR3 sequences, 43% recorded once. In this sample, this clonotype turned up a few times. The antigen remains unidentified. The germline CDR1 and CDR2 sequences are SGHNT and YENEEA. V lost 4 bases to trimming and J lost 0 bases; unmatched junction nucleotides: 6. The CDR3 has 16 amino acids. Specimen: PBMCs, collected before TCRalphabeta/CD19-depleted stem cell transplant. This rearrangement joins TRBV11-3 to TRBJ2-3, with 8 bases lining up with TRBD2. This receptor was taken from a girl between 2 and 10 years old with aplastic anemia, due to receive a stem cell transplant. The CDR3 nucleotides read TGTGCCAGCAGCTCCGGACTAGCCCCTAGCACAGATACGCAGTATTTT. Translating it yields CASSSGLAPSTDTQYF.